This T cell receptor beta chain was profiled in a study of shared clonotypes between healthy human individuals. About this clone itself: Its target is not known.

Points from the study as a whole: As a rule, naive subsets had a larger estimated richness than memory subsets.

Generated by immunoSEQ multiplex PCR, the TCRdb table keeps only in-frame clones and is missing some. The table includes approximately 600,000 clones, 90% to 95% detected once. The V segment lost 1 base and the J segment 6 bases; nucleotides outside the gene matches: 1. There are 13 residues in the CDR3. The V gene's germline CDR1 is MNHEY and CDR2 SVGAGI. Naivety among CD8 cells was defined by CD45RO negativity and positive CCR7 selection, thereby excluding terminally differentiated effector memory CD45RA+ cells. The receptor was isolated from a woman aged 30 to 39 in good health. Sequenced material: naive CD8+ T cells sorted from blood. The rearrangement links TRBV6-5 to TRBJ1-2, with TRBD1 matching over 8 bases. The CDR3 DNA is TGTGCCAGCAGTTACTTGACAGGGGATGGCTACACCTTC. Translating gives CASSYLTGDGYTF.